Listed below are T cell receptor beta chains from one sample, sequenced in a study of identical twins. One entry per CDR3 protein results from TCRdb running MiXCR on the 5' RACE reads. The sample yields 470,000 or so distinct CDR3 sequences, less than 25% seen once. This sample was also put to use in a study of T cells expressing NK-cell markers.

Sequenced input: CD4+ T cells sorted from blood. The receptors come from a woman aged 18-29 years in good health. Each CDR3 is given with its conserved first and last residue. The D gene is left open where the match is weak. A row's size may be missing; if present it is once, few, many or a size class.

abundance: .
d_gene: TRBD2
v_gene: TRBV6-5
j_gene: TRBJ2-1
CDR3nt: TGTGCCAGCAGTTACCCGGGACTAGCATATGAGCAGTTCTTC
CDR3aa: CASSYPGLAYEQFF

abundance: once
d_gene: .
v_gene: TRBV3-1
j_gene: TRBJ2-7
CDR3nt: TGTGCCAGCTCTAAAGGGGCAGGGAGTGTACCCTACGAGCAGTACTTC
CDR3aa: CASSKGAGSVPYEQYF

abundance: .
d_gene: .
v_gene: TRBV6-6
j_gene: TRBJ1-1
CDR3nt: TGTGCCAGCAGTTATGGGGGATCTGAAGCTTTCTTT
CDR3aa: CASSYGGSEAFF

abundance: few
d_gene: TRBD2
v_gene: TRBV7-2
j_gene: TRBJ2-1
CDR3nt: TGTGCCAGCAGCGCCAGACTAGCGGGAGGCTACAATGAGCAGTTCTTC
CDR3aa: CASSARLAGGYNEQFF

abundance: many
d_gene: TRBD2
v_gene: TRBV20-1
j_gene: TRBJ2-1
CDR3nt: TGCAGTGCTATCCTAGCGGGATACAATGAGCAGTTCTTC
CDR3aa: CSAILAGYNEQFF

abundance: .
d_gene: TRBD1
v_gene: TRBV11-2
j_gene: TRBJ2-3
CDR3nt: TGTGCCAGCAGCTTAGATCGTTGGCACAGGGGGGACACAGATACGCAGTATTTT
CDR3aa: CASSLDRWHRGDTDTQYF

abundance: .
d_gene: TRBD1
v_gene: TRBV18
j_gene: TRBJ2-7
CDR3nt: TGTGCCAGCTCACCACAGACAGGGGGCGAGCAGTACTTC
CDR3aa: CASSPQTGGEQYF

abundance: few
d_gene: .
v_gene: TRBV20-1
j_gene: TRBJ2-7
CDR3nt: TGCAGTGCTAGAGACCCGGGACGGGGCTCCTACGAGCAGTACTTC
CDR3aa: CSARDPGRGSYEQYF

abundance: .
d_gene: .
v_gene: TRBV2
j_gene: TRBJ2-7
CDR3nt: TGTGCCAGCAGTATAGGCCCGGTCCACTCCTACGAGCAGTACTTC
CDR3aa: CASSIGPVHSYEQYF

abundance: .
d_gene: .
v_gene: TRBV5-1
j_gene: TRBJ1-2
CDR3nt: TGCGCCAGCAGCTTGGTCGGGGCAGCAAATGCCTATGGCTACACCTTC
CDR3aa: CASSLVGAANAYGYTF

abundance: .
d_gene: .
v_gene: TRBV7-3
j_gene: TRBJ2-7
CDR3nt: TGTGCCAGCAGCTTAGTAGGGCCCGGCGAGCAGTACTTC
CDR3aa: CASSLVGPGEQYF

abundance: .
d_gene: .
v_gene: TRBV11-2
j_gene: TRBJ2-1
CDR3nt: TGTGCCAGCAGCCCCCTGGCGGGTACGTCCTACAATGAGCAGTTCTTC
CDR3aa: CASSPLAGTSYNEQFF

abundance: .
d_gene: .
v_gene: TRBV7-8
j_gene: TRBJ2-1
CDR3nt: TGTGCCAGCAGCCCTATGGGGTGGGCTTACAATGAGCAGTTCTTC
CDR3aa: CASSPMGWAYNEQFF

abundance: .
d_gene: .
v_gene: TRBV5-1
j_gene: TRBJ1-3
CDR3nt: TGCGCCAGCAGCAGGACAGCCTCTGGAAACACCATATATTTT
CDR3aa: CASSRTASGNTIYF

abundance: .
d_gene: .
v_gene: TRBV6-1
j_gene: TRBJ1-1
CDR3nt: TGTGCCAGTCAGCGATCGGGGGGTATGGGGACTGAAGCTTTCTTT
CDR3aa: CASQRSGGMGTEAFF

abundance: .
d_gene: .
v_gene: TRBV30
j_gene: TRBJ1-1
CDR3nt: TGTGCCTGGAGCGTACGGTCTGAAGCTTTCTTT
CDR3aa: CAWSVRSEAFF

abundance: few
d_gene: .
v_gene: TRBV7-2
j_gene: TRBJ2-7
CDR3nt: TGTGCCAGCAGCTTGATCGGGGGCGACTCCTACGAGCAGTACTTC
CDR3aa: CASSLIGGDSYEQYF

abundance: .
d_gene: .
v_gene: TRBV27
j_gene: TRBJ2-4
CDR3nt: TGTGCCAGCAGTTCACCACAGGGCCGGGGACAGTACTTC
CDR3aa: CASSSPQGRGQYF

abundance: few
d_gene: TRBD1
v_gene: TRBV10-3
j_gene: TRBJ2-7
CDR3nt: TGTGCCATCAGTGAAGGACAGGGATGGGGAAGCGAGCAGTACTTC
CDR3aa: CAISEGQGWGSEQYF

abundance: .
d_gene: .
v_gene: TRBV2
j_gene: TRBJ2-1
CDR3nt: TGTGCCAGCAGTGCAATAAATCTAGCGAACAATGAGCAGTTCTTC
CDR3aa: CASSAINLANNEQFF

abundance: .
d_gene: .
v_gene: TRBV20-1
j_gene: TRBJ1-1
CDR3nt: TGCAGTGCTAGATCCCCAGGGGTTTCGGGGGCTTTCTTT
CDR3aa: CSARSPGVSGAFF

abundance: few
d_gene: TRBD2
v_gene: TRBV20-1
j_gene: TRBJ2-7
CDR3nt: TGCAGTGCTAGTCGGCTAGCGGATTCCTACGAGCAGTACTTC
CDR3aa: CSASRLADSYEQYF

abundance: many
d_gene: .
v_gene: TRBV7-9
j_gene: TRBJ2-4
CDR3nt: TGTGCCAGCAGCCAAGGGAGAGCCAAAAACATTCAGTACTTC
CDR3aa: CASSQGRAKNIQYF

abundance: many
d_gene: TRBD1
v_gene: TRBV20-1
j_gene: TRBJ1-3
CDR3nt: TGCAGTGCTAGCTCCGGGACAGGGCCTCGGAGTGGATATTTT
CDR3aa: CSASSGTGPRSGYF

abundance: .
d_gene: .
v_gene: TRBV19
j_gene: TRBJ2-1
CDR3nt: TGTGCCAGTAGGTGGGGTCAAAGGGGTGAGCAGTTCTTC
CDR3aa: CASRWGQRGEQFF

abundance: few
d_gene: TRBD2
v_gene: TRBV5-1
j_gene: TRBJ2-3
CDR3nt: TGCGCCAGCAGGAAGGGACTAGCGGGAGGGGCAGATACGCAGTATTTT
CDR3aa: CASRKGLAGGADTQYF

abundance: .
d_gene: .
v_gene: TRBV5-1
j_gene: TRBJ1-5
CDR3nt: TGCGCCAGCAGCATAACAGGGTTAGGTGGCAATCAGCCCCAGCATTTT
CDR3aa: CASSITGLGGNQPQHF

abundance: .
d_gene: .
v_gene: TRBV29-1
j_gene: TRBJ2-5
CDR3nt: TGCAGCGCTAAGAGGGGGGCTCAGACCCAGTACTTC
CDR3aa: CSAKRGAQTQYF

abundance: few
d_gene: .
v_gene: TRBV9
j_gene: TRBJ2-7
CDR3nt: TGTGCCAGCAGCGTAGTTTCCGGGGCGGGCGAGCAGTACTTC
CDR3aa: CASSVVSGAGEQYF

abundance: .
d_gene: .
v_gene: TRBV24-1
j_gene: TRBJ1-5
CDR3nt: TGTGCCACCAGTGATGAACAGGGGCCCCAGCATTTT
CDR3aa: CATSDEQGPQHF

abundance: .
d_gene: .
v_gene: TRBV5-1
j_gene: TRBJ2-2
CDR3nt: TGCGCCAGCAGCTTGGACGGCAGGGCGAACACCGGGGAGCTGTTTTTT
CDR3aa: CASSLDGRANTGELFF

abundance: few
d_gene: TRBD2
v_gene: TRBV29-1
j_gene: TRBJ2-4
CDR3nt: TGCAGCGTTGTGTCGGCTAGCGGGAGAAGCGACATTCAGTACTTC
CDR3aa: CSVVSASGRSDIQYF